A single sample is the source of the 8 T cell receptor beta chains below, sequenced in a study of blood T cell repertoires in COVID-19 (dated by TCRdb to the early 2020s). Library generation was performed with the immunoSEQ multiplex PCR assay. Drawn from immuneACCESS, this table holds only the in-frame rearrangements with V and J called that TCRdb kept. Clones are partly lost; checked studies trace under half to an unresolved V gene and leave the rest unexplained. This sample lists under 300,000 clones; 89% were detected once. Roughly 2.1% of the sample is held by the ten biggest clonotypes. The source material was peripheral blood. These receptors were taken from a man aged 45-65 years with acute or convalescent COVID-19.

To note about this clone: Being one base from a much bigger clone, this may be a read error. Additional DNA sequences in this sample encode the identical CDR3. The rearrangement joins TRBV28 to TRBJ1-1; D perhaps matches TRBD1 (5 bases). The CDR3 consists of 17 residues. Trimming pared 6 bases from V and 0 bases from J, leaving 20 bases between. CDR1 is MDHEN and CDR2 is SYDVKM in the germline V gene. The CDR3 region is CASSLTQGQGLNTEAFF. The CDR3 DNA follows: TGTGCCAGCAGCCTAACCCAGGGTCAAGGATTGAACACTGAAGCTTTCTTT.

This clone was seen just once. The V and J genes are TRBV9 and TRBJ1-1, with a weak D call TRBD1 (5 bases). The CDR3 totals 15 residues. CDR1 is SGDLS, CDR2 YYNGEE, per germline. Trimming stripped 0 bases from V and 0 bases from J, with 9 bases between. This chain's CDR3 is CASSVASGVNTEAFF. In DNA, the CDR3 is TGTGCCAGCAGCGTAGCTTCGGGGGTGAACACTGAAGCTTTCTTT.

This clone has a single count. The rearrangement joins TRBV13 to TRBJ2-1; the match to TRBD1 covers 9 bases. CDR3 size: 15 residues. V was pared by 3 bases and J by 8 bases, with 8 bases of the junction left unmatched. CDR1 and CDR2 (germline): PRHDT, FYEKMQ (reference sequence). The CDR3 DNA reads as TGTGCCAGCAGCTTTAGGTTAGGACAGGGGTATGAGCAGTTCTTC. It translates to CASSFRLGQGYEQFF. Supplemented by reference TRBV13 and TRBJ2-1, the full variable domain reads AAGVIQSPRHLIKEKRETATLKCYPIPRHDTVYWYQQGPGQDPQFLISFYEKMQSDKGSIPDRFSAQQFSDYHSELNMSSLELGDSALYFCASSFRLGQGYEQFFGPGTRLTVL.

The chain couples TRBV11-3 to TRBJ1-2, with 7 bases matching TRBD1. CDR1 and CDR2 from the germline V gene are SGHNT and YENEEA. The junction had 9 bases not matched to a gene; V was cut back by 3 bases and J by 2 bases. The CDR3 sequence is 16 residues long. CDR3 region: CASSFGGGTENYGYTF. In DNA, the CDR3 is TGTGCCAGCAGCTTCGGGGGGGGGACAGAGAACTATGGCTACACCTTC.

The count of this clone is one. DNA of the CDR3: TGTGCCAGCAGATCTCCAGGGGACGAGCAGTACTTC. Protein: CASRSPGDEQYF. The chain couples TRBV6-5 to TRBJ2-7; perhaps TRBD1 as D (6 bases). The V gene's germline CDR1 is MNHEY and CDR2 SVGAGI. CDR3 length equals 12 residues. The V gene lost 6 bases and the J gene lost 5 bases, with 11 bases spanning the gap.

The rearrangement uses TRBV7-9 and TRBJ1-4, with D possibly TRBD1 on 5 matching bases. Germline-derived CDR1 and CDR2 are SEHNR and FQNEAQ (reference sequence). V dropped 5 bases and J dropped 0 bases, with 13 bases sitting between them. This CDR3 is 16 amino acids long. Here the CDR3 reads CASSPRGAATNEKLFF. The CDR3 nucleotides are TGTGCCAGCAGCCCCCGCGGGGCAGCAACTAATGAAAAACTGTTTTTT.

The chain carries TRBV10-1 and TRBJ2-7, with 10 nucleotides matching TRBD2. The germline V gene encodes CDR1 WNHNN and CDR2 SYGVQD (reference sequence). J gave up 2 bases and V 0 bases, and 7 bases lay outside the gene matches. The CDR3 is 17 amino acids. CDR3 in DNA: TGCGCCAGCAGTGAGTCGTGGGCCGGGACTAGCGCCTACGAGCAGTACTTC. Translated: CASSESWAGTSAYEQYF.

This clone was found a few times. The V call is TRBV6-6, the J call TRBJ2-1, with D maybe TRBD2 (6 bases). The V and J ends lost 11 bases and 7 bases respectively, with 18 bases between them. In germline, CDR1 is MNHNY, CDR2 SVGAGI (reference sequence). The length of the CDR3 is 13 residues. The CDR3 reads CAARLVEGNEQFF. The CDR3 nucleotides read TGTGCCGCCCGACTAGTTGAGGGGAATGAGCAGTTCTTC.